What follows are 4 T cell receptor beta chains derived from one specimen sequenced in a study of shared clonotypes between healthy human individuals. Profiling relied on immunoSEQ multiplex PCR, and the TCRdb table lists in-frame clones only, not all of them. The table lists fewer than 2.5 million clones, roughly 93% of them singletons. What was sequenced was naive CD4+ T cells from PBMCs. The subset is: CD45RA+ positively selected. Receptors were obtained from a man between 18 and 35 years old in good health. Some clones in this sample may be carry-over from other donors' samples.

This chain connects TRBV19 to TRBJ2-5; D is unclear. V was trimmed by 5 bases and J by 2 bases, leaving 6 bases between them. Germline V CDR1 and CDR2: LNHDA, SQIVND (reference sequence). The CDR3 extends over 12 amino acids. The CDR3 reads CASSPGQETQYF. CDR3 coding DNA: TGTGCCAGTAGTCCGGGTCAAGAGACCCAGTACTTC.

The J gene is TRBJ2-1, the V gene TRBV7-6; 7 bases are shared with TRBD2. From germline, CDR1 is SGHVS and CDR2 FNYEAQ. Trimming cost V 4 bases and J 9 bases; bases outside gene matches: 6. The CDR3 has 13 amino acids. CDR3 DNA: TGTGCCAGCAGCTCGGGAGGTACGGGTGAGCAGTTCTTC. It specifies CASSSGGTGEQFF.

The chain employs TRBV28 and TRBJ1-3; possible D gene TRBD1, 6 bases. The germline V gene has CDR1 MDHEN and CDR2 SYDVKM. CDR3 length: 16 residues. Trimming removed 7 bases at V and 2 bases at J, with 18 bases between. The CDR3 reads CASTSGGARPGNTIYF. CDR3 DNA: TGTGCCAGCACCTCTGGGGGGGCCCGGCCTGGAAACACCATATATTTT.

The rearrangement links TRBV19 to TRBJ2-7, with 9 bases lining up with TRBD2. The CDR3 totals 12 residues. Germline V gene data show CDR1 as LNHDA and CDR2 as SQIVND (reference sequence). Trimming cost V 10 bases and J 5 bases; bases outside gene matches: 6. The DNA for the CDR3 is TGTGCCACCGGCGAGCGGGGGGACGAGCAGTACTTC. It encodes CATGERGDEQYF.